The next 26 T cell receptor beta chains were all read from a single sample in a study of blood T cell repertoires in COVID-19. The data were produced by immunoSEQ multiplex PCR, yet TCRdb's version contains in-frame clones alone and is incomplete. The data hold roughly 97,000 clones, with roughly 90% observed a single time. Sequencing was performed on peripheral blood. The origin of the receptors is a human donor in a cohort sampled during active COVID-19.

The J gene is TRBJ2-7, the V gene TRBV5-1, with a weak D call TRBD2 (6 bases). Deletions cut 3 bases from V and 0 bases from J, with 7 bases between. Germline loops: CDR1 SGHRS, CDR2 YFSETQ. The CDR3 extends over 13 amino acids. The CDR3 region is CASSSGSSYEQYF. Written as DNA, the CDR3 is TGCGCCAGCAGCTCCGGGAGCTCCTACGAGCAGTACTTC.

This chain connects TRBV6-5 to TRBJ2-7; 11 bases are a match to TRBD1. CDR1 and CDR2 from the germline V gene are MNHEY and SVGAGI. The J segment lost 4 bases and the V segment lost 2 bases, leaving 1 base of the junction unmatched. The CDR3 runs to 14 residues. The CDR3 DNA reads as TGTGCCAGCAGTTACGGACAGGGGGCTTACGAGCAGTACTTC. Translated: CASSYGQGAYEQYF.

V gene TRBV27 combines with J gene TRBJ2-2; TRBD1 might be the D (6 bases). Germline lookup yields CDR1 MNHEY and CDR2 SMNVEV (reference sequence). The CDR3 is made up of 13 amino acids. V lost 2 bases, J lost 6 bases, and 7 bases lay in between. The CDR3 protein is CASSLTGPGELFF. CDR3 nucleotide sequence: TGTGCCAGCAGTTTAACAGGGCCCGGGGAGCTGTTTTTT.

This chain connects TRBV6-5 to TRBJ2-3; 9 nucleotides align to TRBD2. The CDR3 contains 14 residues. Germline CDR1 reads MNHEY; CDR2 reads SVGAGI. J gave up 5 bases and V 4 bases, and 4 bases lay outside the gene matches. The CDR3 loop reads CASSSGLAQDTQYF. In DNA form, the CDR3 reads TGTGCCAGCAGTTCGGGACTAGCACAAGATACGCAGTATTTT.

The chain uses TRBV4-3 and TRBJ1-6, with TRBD1 matching over 7 bases. The CDR3 totals 14 residues. V was pared by 4 bases and J by 10 bases, with 7 bases of the junction left unmatched. The germline V gene has CDR1 LGHNA and CDR2 YSLEER. The CDR3 loop is CASSLGQVESPLHF. The DNA for the CDR3 is TGCGCCAGCAGCCTCGGACAGGTAGAATCACCCCTCCACTTT.

The chain has TRBV28 and TRBJ1-1; 10 nucleotides agree with TRBD1. The germline CDR1 and CDR2 sequences are MDHEN and SYDVKM. The CDR3 loop spans 18 amino acids. Trimming cost V 4 bases and J 0 bases; bases outside gene matches: 11. DNA of the CDR3: TGTGCCAGCAGTTCTCCCGGACAGGGGGGACTAATGAACACTGAAGCTTTCTTT. It yields the protein CASSSPGQGGLMNTEAFF. Using reference TRBV28 and TRBJ1-1 for the parts outside the CDR3, the full variable domain is DVKVTQSSRYLVKRTGEKVFLECVQDMDHENMFWYRQDPGLGLRLIYFSYDVKMKEKGDIPEGYSVSREKKERFSLILESASTNQTSMYLCASSSPGQGGLMNTEAFFGQGTRLTVV.

The chain combines TRBV7-8 with TRBJ2-3, with 7 nucleotides matching TRBD1. The CDR3 is 15 amino acids. Germline CDR1 SGHVS, CDR2 FQNEAQ. With V trimmed by 6 bases and J by 6 bases, 12 bases remained unmatched. The CDR3 loop is CASRTGRLMGDTQYF. The CDR3 coding sequence is TGTGCCAGCAGGACAGGGCGATTAATGGGGGATACGCAGTATTTT.

The genes are TRBV7-2 and TRBJ2-3, with TRBD2 matching 8 bases. CDR3 length: 16 amino acids. V was pared by 6 bases and J by 4 bases, with 12 bases of the junction left unmatched. Germline V gene lookup returns CDR1 SGHTA and CDR2 FQGNSA. CDR3 amino acids: CASRSSVAGPSDTQYF. CDR3 nucleotides: TGTGCCAGCAGGTCCTCGGTAGCGGGACCGTCAGATACGCAGTATTTT.

The rearrangement links TRBV9 to TRBJ1-6; D is possibly TRBD1 (5 bases). Trimming removed 4 bases at V and 9 bases at J, with 20 bases between. Looked up from germline, CDR1 is SGDLS and CDR2 is YYNGEE. This CDR3 spans 16 amino acids. The CDR3 sequence: CASSPQVGGSGSPLHF. DNA for the CDR3: TGTGCCAGCAGCCCCCAGGTGGGGGGTTCGGGTTCACCCCTCCACTTT.

This clone was recorded once. The rearrangement links TRBV9 to TRBJ2-7, with D uncertain. The CDR3 length is 14 residues. Trimming cost V 2 bases and J 3 bases, with 12 bases left between them. CDR1 is SGDLS, CDR2 YYNGEE, per germline. The CDR3 reads CASSVGADNYEQYF. CDR3 DNA sequence: TGTGCCAGCAGCGTGGGTGCGGATAACTACGAGCAGTACTTC.

J is TRBJ2-1 and V is TRBV18; TRBD2 matches at 9 bases. V was clipped by 1 base and J by 6 bases; unmatched bases: 13. Germline CDR1 is KGHSH and CDR2 is LQKENI. This CDR3 contains 18 residues. CDR3 protein: CASSPLGSGSGSRNEQFF. The CDR3 nucleotides are TGTGCCAGCTCACCACTGGGTAGCGGGAGTGGGTCGCGCAATGAGCAGTTCTTC. Variable domain in full (rest from reference TRBV18 and TRBJ2-1): NAGVMQNPRHLVRRRGQEARLRCSPMKGHSHVYWYRQLPEEGLKFMVYLQKENIIDESGMPKERFSAEFPKEGPSILRIQQVVRGDSAAYFCASSPLGSGSGSRNEQFFGPGTRLTVL.

The V and J genes are TRBV11-2 and TRBJ2-2; possibly TRBD2 for D (7 bases). V was trimmed by 1 base and J by 4 bases, leaving 16 bases between them. Germline-derived CDR1 and CDR2 are SGHAT and FQNNGV. The CDR3 contains 17 residues. CDR3 DNA sequence: TGTGCCAGCAGCTTAGTTGGGGGGGCCGGGGGCACCGGGGAGCTGTTTTTT. This translates into CASSLVGGAGGTGELFF.

The gene calls are TRBV28 and TRBJ2-2; D not resolved. The CDR3 sequence is 12 residues long. Germline V lookup: CDR1 MDHEN, CDR2 SYDVKM. V lost 5 bases and J lost 2, with 3 bases in between. Written as DNA, the CDR3 is TGTGCCAGCAGTCTAAACACCGGGGAGCTGTTTTTT. Translating it yields CASSLNTGELFF.

The chain uses TRBV7-2 and TRBJ2-2, with 9 bases fitting TRBD1. The germline CDR1 and CDR2 sequences are SGHTA and FQGNSA. This CDR3 contains 16 residues. With V trimmed by 6 bases and J by 3 bases, 8 bases remained unmatched. The CDR3 loop reads CASSSYRGRDTGELFF. The CDR3 nucleotides are TGTGCCAGCAGTTCCTACAGGGGGCGGGACACCGGGGAGCTGTTTTTT.

This chain joins TRBV7-9 and TRBJ2-5; D perhaps matches TRBD2 (5 bases). Germline V gene sequence: CDR1 SEHNR, CDR2 FQNEAQ (reference sequence). This CDR3 contains 18 residues. The ends were cut back, 3 bases at V and 2 bases at J, with 22 bases in the middle. CDR3 DNA sequence: TGTGCCAGCAGCTTCCTCGGACTGGCCCTAGACTCACAAGAGACCCAGTACTTC. This codes for CASSFLGLALDSQETQYF.

The V gene is TRBV2, the J gene TRBJ2-4; D is ambiguous. The CDR3 contains 16 residues. Germline CDR1 is SNHLY and CDR2 is FYNNEI. With 2 bases removed from V and 0 bases from J, the gap between germline ends came to 11 bases. The CDR3 spells CASSEFYGLAKNIQYF. The CDR3 region has the DNA TGTGCCAGCAGTGAATTTTACGGGTTAGCCAAAAACATTCAGTACTTC. Using reference TRBV2 and TRBJ2-4 for the parts outside the CDR3, the full variable domain is EPEVTQTPSHQVTQMGQEVILRCVPISNHLYFYWYRQILGQKVEFLVSFYNNEISEKSEIFDDQFSVERPDGSNFTLKIRSTKLEDSAMYFCASSEFYGLAKNIQYFGAGTRLSVL.

The chain recombines TRBV12-5 with TRBJ2-1; D unclear. The CDR3 is 13 amino acids. In germline, CDR1 is LGHNT, CDR2 FRNRAP. The ends were cut back, 0 bases at V and 4 bases at J, with 4 bases in the middle. As DNA, the CDR3 is TGTGCTAGTGGTTTGGTACAATACAATGAGCAGTTCTTC. This translates into CASGLVQYNEQFF.

This rearrangement joins TRBV21-1 to TRBJ1-2. TRBV21-1 is noted as a pseudogene. The CDR3 covers 16 residues. The CDR3 coding sequence is TGTGCCAGCAGCAAAAAGTCGGGAGGGGTCGACTATGGCTACACCTTC. It specifies CASSKKSGGVDYGYTF.

The chain is built from TRBV19 and TRBJ2-2; TRBD2 agrees at 8 bases. Germline trimming cut 8 bases from V and 7 bases from J; bases unmatched to any gene: 12. Germline values: CDR1 LNHDA, CDR2 SQIVND (reference sequence). The CDR3 has 15 amino acids. The chain's CDR3 is CASQPRLARFGELFF. The CDR3, as DNA: TGTGCCAGTCAGCCGAGACTAGCGCGATTCGGGGAGCTGTTTTTT.

The rearrangement uses TRBV5-1 and TRBJ2-1, with D uncertain. Germline V lookup: CDR1 SGHRS, CDR2 YFSETQ. Trimming removed 4 bases from V and 2 bases from J, with 7 bases in between. The CDR3 contains 13 residues. This CDR3 is CASSLLAYNEQFF. CDR3 bases: TGCGCCAGCAGCCTCCTAGCCTACAATGAGCAGTTCTTC.

The chain combines TRBV18 with TRBJ2-3; D gene unclear. CDR3 length: 13 amino acids. Trimming shortened V by 4 bases and J by 2 bases, and 7 bases separated the two germline ends. Germline loops: CDR1 KGHSH, CDR2 LQKENI. CDR3 protein: CASSQIYTDTQYF. The CDR3 region has the DNA TGTGCCAGCTCACAAATATACACAGATACGCAGTATTTT. Drawing the rest from reference TRBV18 and TRBJ2-3, the complete variable domain is NAGVMQNPRHLVRRRGQEARLRCSPMKGHSHVYWYRQLPEEGLKFMVYLQKENIIDESGMPKERFSAEFPKEGPSILRIQQVVRGDSAAYFCASSQIYTDTQYFGPGTRLTVL.

Here the CDR3 DNA reads TGTGCCAGCAGATACCGAGGGGGCGTATACGAGCAGTACTTC. It is translated as CASRYRGGVYEQYF. The J gene is TRBJ2-7, the V gene TRBV6-5; 7 nucleotides align to TRBD1. The CDR3 is made up of 14 amino acids. The V segment lost 6 bases and the J segment 4 bases; nucleotides outside the gene matches: 9. Germline assignment: CDR1 MNHEY and CDR2 SVGAGI.

J is TRBJ2-1 and V is TRBV11-1; possibly TRBD1 for D (5 bases). CDR1 is SGHAT and CDR2 is FQDESV in the germline V gene (reference sequence). The ends were cut back, 1 base at V and 9 bases at J, with 13 bases in the middle. This CDR3 contains 14 residues. CDR3 region: CASSLGQGRVEQFF. As DNA, the CDR3 is TGTGCCAGCAGCTTAGGCCAGGGAAGGGTTGAGCAGTTCTTC.

The chain carries TRBV7-8 and TRBJ2-7, with a possible D match to TRBD1 (5 bases). V gave up 5 bases and J gave up 1 base, with 15 bases separating them. The V gene's germline CDR1 is SGHVS and CDR2 FQNEAQ. CDR3 length: 15 residues. DNA for the CDR3: TGTGCCAGCAGCCCACCCTCAGGGTTGTCCTACGAGCAGTACTTC. Translated, it gives CASSPPSGLSYEQYF.

The J gene is TRBJ2-5, the V gene TRBV5-1, with 8 bases identical to TRBD1. The CDR3 length is 16 residues. V shed 4 bases and J 1 base; nucleotides not matched to a gene: 9. Germline V gene sequence: CDR1 SGHRS, CDR2 YFSETQ. CDR3 in DNA: TGCGCCAGCAGCAGACCCTCAGGGGGCGGCCAAGAGACCCAGTACTTC. It translates to CASSRPSGGGQETQYF. The full variable domain, rest sourced from reference TRBV5-1 and TRBJ2-5, is KAGVTQTPRYLIKTRGQQVTLSCSPISGHRSVSWYQQTPGQGLQFLFEYFSETQRNKGNFPGRFSGRQFSNSRSEMNVSTLELGDSALYLCASSRPSGGGQETQYFGPGTRLLVL.

The CDR3 nucleotides are TGTGCCAGCAGCTTAAACCCACCGGGACTAGCGAAGGAGACCCAGTACTTC. This sequence encodes CASSLNPPGLAKETQYF. This chain uses TRBV7-2 with TRBJ2-5, with 10 bases fitting TRBD2. V was pared by 2 bases and J by 5 bases, with 11 bases of the junction left unmatched. CDR1 is SGHTA, CDR2 FQGNSA, per germline. This CDR3 has 17 amino acids.